This T cell receptor (beta chain) derives from a study of T cell changes during pregnancy in multiple sclerosis. The protocol was immunoSEQ multiplex PCR, while the TCRdb copy is restricted to in-frame clones and leaves out a portion. The table shows around 80,000 clones, with nearly 95% occurring only once. The CDR3 runs 16 residues. V was clipped by 4 bases and J by 3 bases; unmatched bases: 9. Germline assignment: CDR1 SGHNT and CDR2 YYREEE (reference sequence). The clonotype originates from a female donor with multiple sclerosis, enrolled in a pregnancy study. Source: peripheral blood, taken in the second trimester of pregnancy. The V call is TRBV5-4, the J call TRBJ2-1, with TRBD2 matching over 8 bases. The CDR3 region has the DNA TGTGCCAGCAGCCCTGAACTAGCGGCCAACTACAATGAGCAGTTCTTC. Translation gives CASSPELAANYNEQFF.